A selection of T cell receptor beta chains follows, all from one sample in a study of CD8 T cells in Susac syndrome. Each CDR3 protein is one row after TCRdb ran MiXCR on the immunoSEQ multiplex PCR reads. The profile shows 190,000 or so distinct CDR3 sequences, 90% to 95% of them singletons. Specimen: CD4+ T cells from PBMCs. The source is a human donor with multiple sclerosis. Both conserved end residues are part of each CDR3. A D gene is named only where the DNA matches it firmly. Size tells how often a clone was seen (once, few, many) or the class of an expanded clone, and some rows leave it out.

clone size	D gene	V gene	J gene	CDR3 protein	CDR3 DNA
once	-	TRBV15	TRBJ1-1	CATTKTENTEAFF	TGTGCCACAACCAAGACTGAGAACACTGAAGCTTTCTTT
-	-	TRBV3-1	TRBJ1-1	CASSPIRGGGNTEAFF	TGTGCCAGCAGCCCGATCAGGGGAGGGGGGAACACTGAAGCTTTCTTT
-	-	TRBV5-6	TRBJ2-2	CASSSGGWVGELFF	TGTGCCAGCAGCTCCGGAGGATGGGTGGGGGAGCTGTTTTTT
-	-	TRBV12-5	TRBJ2-1	CASGLIPSYNEQFF	TGTGCTAGTGGTTTGATCCCCTCCTACAATGAGCAGTTCTTC
-	-	TRBV5-1	TRBJ2-1	CASSLSGGAYNEQFF	TGCGCCAGCAGCTTGTCCGGGGGAGCCTACAATGAGCAGTTCTTC
-	-	TRBV12-3/TRBV12-4	TRBJ2-1	CASSERFQGEQFF	TGTGCCAGCAGTGAGAGGTTTCAAGGGGAGCAGTTCTTC
-	-	TRBV30	TRBJ1-4	CAWSVAAPTGEKLFF	TGTGCCTGGAGTGTAGCAGCGCCGACGGGTGAAAAACTGTTTTTT
-	TRBD1	TRBV12-3/TRBV12-4	TRBJ2-7	CASSPSDRETYEQYF	TGTGCCAGCAGTCCGTCGGACAGGGAGACCTACGAGCAGTACTTC
-	-	TRBV4-1	TRBJ1-2	CASSQVGGEGYTF	TGCGCCAGCAGCCAAGTCGGCGGGGAAGGCTACACCTTC
-	TRBD1	TRBV29-1	TRBJ2-5	CSVDPGQGQETQYF	TGCAGCGTTGATCCGGGACAGGGCCAAGAGACCCAGTACTTC
-	-	TRBV12-3/TRBV12-4	TRBJ2-6	CASTRTSGANVLTF	TGTGCCAGCACTAGAACCTCTGGGGCCAACGTCCTGACTTTC